This entry lists 15 T cell receptor beta chains sequenced from one sample in a study of shared T cell receptors in the human thymus. Clones were sequenced by immunoSEQ multiplex PCR, and TCRdb holds only the in-frame ones, with some missing. The sample lists 500,000 to 850,000 clones, 80% to 90% occurring once. These same data were also listed under a study on human thymus T cells.

The sample was thymocytes. Receptors were obtained from a boy less than two years old with a congenital heart defect.

This chain joins TRBV11-2 and TRBJ1-5, with 9 bases that match TRBD1. CDR3 length: 18 amino acids. Germline V gene sequence: CDR1 SGHAT, CDR2 FQNNGV. With 2 bases clipped from V and 1 base from J, the junction kept 9 bases outside the gene matches. The CDR3 spells CASSLRGTGGMSNQPQHF. The CDR3 DNA follows: TGTGCCAGCAGCTTACGGGGCACAGGGGGCATGAGCAATCAGCCCCAGCATTTT.

The V and J genes are TRBV5-1 and TRBJ2-7, with TRBD2 matching over 9 bases. The ends lost 0 bases at V and 2 bases at J; junction bases unmatched: 15. Germline CDR1 SGHRS, CDR2 YFSETQ. This CDR3 spans 19 amino acids. The CDR3 bases are TGCGCCAGCAGCTTGGGGCCGGGGGCCGGACTAGCGTGGACCTACGAGCAGTACTTC. It is translated as CASSLGPGAGLAWTYEQYF.

V usage is TRBV9 and J usage is TRBJ1-2, with 10 bases that match TRBD1. The CDR3 contains 16 residues. In germline, CDR1 is SGDLS, CDR2 YYNGEE. Losses at the gene ends were 3 bases for V and 7 bases for J; bases not matched to a gene: 12. For the CDR3, the DNA is TGTGCCAGCAGCGGAGAGCTGGGGGACAGGGGTGGTGGCTACACCTTC. Translation gives CASSGELGDRGGGYTF.

The genes are TRBV15 and TRBJ2-4, with 9 bases aligning to TRBD1. Unmatched junction bases numbered 11, after V lost 0 bases and J lost 2 bases. CDR1 is LNHNV, CDR2 YYDKDF, per germline (reference sequence). This CDR3 contains 19 residues. The chain's CDR3 is CATSRDPGTGGASKNIQYF. For the CDR3, the DNA is TGTGCCACCAGCAGAGATCCGGGCACAGGGGGCGCGTCCAAAAACATTCAGTACTTC.

This clone has a single count. The chain is built from TRBV6-1 and TRBJ1-2; the D is unclear. The CDR3 is made up of 13 amino acids. The V end was cut by 7 bases, the J end by 7 bases, with 16 bases between. The V gene's germline CDR1 is MNHNS and CDR2 SASEGT. Written as DNA, the CDR3 is TGTGCCAGCAAAAGGACCGCGGGGTTTGGCTACACCTTC. It is translated as CASKRTAGFGYTF.

This clone showed up just once. This sequence joins TRBV7-6 and TRBJ2-1; TRBD2 matches 14 bases. Germline V gives CDR1 SGHVS, CDR2 FNYEAQ. J was trimmed by 9 bases and V by 4 bases; bases with no gene match: 8. There are 16 residues in the CDR3. CDR3 in DNA: TGTGCCAGCAGCTCCGGGACTAGCGGGAGAGAGGGTGAGCAGTTCTTC. Residues: CASSSGTSGREGEQFF.

The J gene is TRBJ2-5, the V gene TRBV11-3; TRBD2 agrees at 10 bases. Germline V gives CDR1 SGHNT, CDR2 YENEEA. The V and J ends lost 7 bases and 5 bases, in that order; junction bases with no gene match: 10. The CDR3 sequence is 15 residues long. CDR3 DNA: TGTGCCAGCACCTCCAAGCGGGGGGGCCGGGAGACCCAGTACTTC. Its protein product is CASTSKRGGRETQYF.

The CDR3 nucleotides read TGTGCCTGGAGCCTCCCGAACCCGGGGTATACGCAGTATTTT. Amino acid sequence: CAWSLPNPGYTQYF. V gene TRBV30 combines with J gene TRBJ2-3, with a possible D match to TRBD2 (5 bases). The CDR3 contains 14 residues. The germline V gene has CDR1 GTSNPN and CDR2 SVGIG (reference sequence). V lost 3 bases, J lost 7 bases, and 17 bases lay in between.

The rearrangement uses TRBV28 and TRBJ1-2; 11 positions match TRBD1. CDR1 is MDHEN and CDR2 is SYDVKM in the germline V gene. The CDR3 contains 17 residues. The junction had 12 bases not matched to a gene; V was cut back by 6 bases and J by 3 bases. The CDR3 sequence is CASSGFKDRGLYYGYTF. The CDR3 DNA is TGTGCCAGCAGCGGTTTTAAGGACAGGGGGCTTTACTATGGCTACACCTTC.

This chain uses TRBV28 with TRBJ2-7, with 7 bases fitting TRBD1. The J segment lost 2 bases and the V segment lost 6 bases, leaving 10 bases of the junction unmatched. The CDR3 has 15 residues. Germline V gene data show CDR1 as MDHEN and CDR2 as SYDVKM. CDR3 coding DNA: TGTGCCAGCAGATCCGGGACAGCTAGCACCTACGAGCAGTACTTC. This codes for CASRSGTASTYEQYF.

The chain carries TRBV9 and TRBJ2-3; TRBD2 aligns across 12 bases. The CDR3 is made up of 19 amino acids. Trimming took 1 base from V and 3 from J; bases not matched to a gene: 12. The germline V gene has CDR1 SGDLS and CDR2 YYNGEE. CDR3 nucleotide sequence: TGTGCCAGCAGCGTATTCAAGGCTAGCGGGGGGGCAGGTACAGATACGCAGTATTTT. Its translation: CASSVFKASGGAGTDTQYF.

This clone came up a few times. The chain couples TRBV28 to TRBJ2-6; D ambiguous. This CDR3 is 17 amino acids long. Germline lookup yields CDR1 MDHEN and CDR2 SYDVKM. V lost 3 bases to trimming and J lost 0 bases, with 12 bases between them. The DNA of the CDR3 is TGTGCCAGCAGTTTCCCCTCCGTAGACTCTGGGGCCAACGTCCTGACTTTC. Protein sequence: CASSFPSVDSGANVLTF.

The rearrangement links TRBV15 to TRBJ2-1, with 11 bases that match TRBD2. The junction had 12 bases not matched to a gene; V was cut back by 7 bases and J by 1 base. CDR3 length equals 18 residues. Germline lookup yields CDR1 LNHNV and CDR2 YYDKDF (reference sequence). CDR3 nucleotides: TGTGCCACCAAACCGGGACTAGCGGCGATTATATCCTACAATGAGCAGTTCTTC. Translated, it gives CATKPGLAAIISYNEQFF.

The chain uses TRBV15 and TRBJ1-4, with a possible D match to TRBD1 (5 bases). Trimming stripped 0 bases from V and 0 bases from J, with 11 bases between. CDR1 is LNHNV and CDR2 is YYDKDF in the germline V gene (reference sequence). The CDR3 is 17 amino acids. CDR3 DNA: TGTGCCACCAGCAGAGATCGGGAGGGGCCAACTAATGAAAAACTGTTTTTT. This encodes CATSRDREGPTNEKLFF. The full variable domain, rest sourced from reference TRBV15 and TRBJ1-4, is DAMVIQNPRYQVTQFGKPVTLSCSQTLNHNVMYWYQQKSSQAPKLLFHYYDKDFNNEADTPDNFQSRRPNTSFCFLDIRSPGLGDTAMYLCATSRDREGPTNEKLFFGSGTQLSVL.

The CDR3 DNA sequence: TGTGCCAGCAGCGTACAGGAGGGTAGGTTGGAAAAACTGTTTTTT. Its protein product is CASSVQEGRLEKLFF. The rearrangement links TRBV9 to TRBJ1-4; D ambiguous. Germline V gene sequence: CDR1 SGDLS, CDR2 YYNGEE. V was shortened by 1 base and J by 8 bases, with 15 bases between the two germline ends. There are 15 residues in the CDR3.